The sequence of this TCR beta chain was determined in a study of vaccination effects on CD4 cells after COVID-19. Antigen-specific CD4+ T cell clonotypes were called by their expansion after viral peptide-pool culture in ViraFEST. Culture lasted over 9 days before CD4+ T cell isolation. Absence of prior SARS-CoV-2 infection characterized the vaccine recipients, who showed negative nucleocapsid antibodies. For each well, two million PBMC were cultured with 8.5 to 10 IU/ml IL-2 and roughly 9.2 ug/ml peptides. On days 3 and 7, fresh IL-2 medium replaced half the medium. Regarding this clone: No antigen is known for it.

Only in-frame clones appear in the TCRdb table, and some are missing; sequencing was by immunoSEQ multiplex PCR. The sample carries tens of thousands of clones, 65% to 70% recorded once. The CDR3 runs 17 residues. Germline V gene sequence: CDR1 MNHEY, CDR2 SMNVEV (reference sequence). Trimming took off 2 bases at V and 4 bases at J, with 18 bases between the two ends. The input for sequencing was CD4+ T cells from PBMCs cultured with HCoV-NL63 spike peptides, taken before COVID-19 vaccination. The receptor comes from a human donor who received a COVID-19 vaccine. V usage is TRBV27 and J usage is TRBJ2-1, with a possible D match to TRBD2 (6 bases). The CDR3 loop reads CASSLAPLAELYNEQFF. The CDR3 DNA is TGTGCCAGCAGTTTAGCCCCTTTAGCGGAGCTATACAATGAGCAGTTCTTC.